The clone carrying this T cell receptor beta chain was seen many times. This record belongs to a study of T-cell memory formation after mild COVID-19. On the study more broadly: TCR clusters were largely donor specific.

This CDR3 has 15 residues. Unmatched junction bases numbered 3, after V lost 4 bases and J lost 3 bases. CDR1 is SGHTA, CDR2 FQGTGA, per germline. After 5'RACE with constant-segment primers, TCR alpha and TCR beta cDNA libraries carrying sample barcodes and UMIs were obtained. MiXCR, applied by TCRdb to the 5' RACE reads, yields one record per CDR3 protein. The sample has about 14,000 distinct CDR3 sequences, approximately 19% seen once. Input material: PBMCs or a T cell subset sorted from them (not recorded which). The TCR comes from an adult woman who had mild COVID-19 (a few samples of this study predate the infection). Cell type and time point are not known. The V gene is TRBV7-3, the J gene TRBJ2-3; 11 nucleotides align to TRBD2. As DNA, the CDR3 is TGTGCCAGCAGCTCATTAGCGGGGGGGACAGATACGCAGTATTTT. This encodes CASSSLAGGTDTQYF. Full variable domain (outside the CDR3, taken from reference TRBV7-3 and TRBJ2-3): GAGVSQTPSNKVTEKGKYVELRCDPISGHTALYWYRQSLGQGPEFLIYFQGTGAADDSGLPNDRFFAVRPEGSVSTLKIQRTERGDSAVYLCASSSLAGGTDTQYFGPGTRLTVL.